This T cell receptor (beta chain) comes out of a study of T-cell reconstitution after alpha-beta-depleted transplantation in children. Researchers prepared the TCRbeta library using unique molecular identifiers, the study reports. TCRdb re-called the PCR reads with MiXCR, one entry per CDR3 protein. The top ten hold roughly 3.9% of the sample, which has around 600,000 distinct CDR3 sequences, roughly a tenth seen once. This clonotype was counted only a few times. The CDR3 is 12 amino acids. Trimming left V 3 bases short and J 14 bases short, with 14 bases between. The germline CDR1 and CDR2 sequences are LGHDT and YNNKEL (reference sequence).

The input for sequencing was PBMCs from the stem cell graft donor, taken from the stem cell graft. The TCR was taken from a human donor who donated a stem cell graft to a child with acute myeloid leukemia. This chain connects TRBV3-1 to TRBJ1-3; no definite D call. The CDR3 region is CASSHKGKSLYF. The CDR3, as DNA: TGTGCCAGCAGCCACAAAGGGAAGAGCCTATATTTT.